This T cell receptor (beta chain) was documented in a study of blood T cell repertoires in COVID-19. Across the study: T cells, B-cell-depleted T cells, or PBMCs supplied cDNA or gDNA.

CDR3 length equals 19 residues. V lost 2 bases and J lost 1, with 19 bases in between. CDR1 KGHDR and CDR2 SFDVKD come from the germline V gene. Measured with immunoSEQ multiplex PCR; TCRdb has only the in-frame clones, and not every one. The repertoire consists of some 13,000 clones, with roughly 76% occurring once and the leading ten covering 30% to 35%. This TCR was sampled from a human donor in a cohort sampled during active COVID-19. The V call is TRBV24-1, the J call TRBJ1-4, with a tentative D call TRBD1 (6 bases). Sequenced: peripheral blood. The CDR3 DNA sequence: TGTGCCACCAGTGATTGCCGACAGGATACCTCGGTAACTAATGAAAAACTGTTTTTT. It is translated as CATSDCRQDTSVTNEKLFF.